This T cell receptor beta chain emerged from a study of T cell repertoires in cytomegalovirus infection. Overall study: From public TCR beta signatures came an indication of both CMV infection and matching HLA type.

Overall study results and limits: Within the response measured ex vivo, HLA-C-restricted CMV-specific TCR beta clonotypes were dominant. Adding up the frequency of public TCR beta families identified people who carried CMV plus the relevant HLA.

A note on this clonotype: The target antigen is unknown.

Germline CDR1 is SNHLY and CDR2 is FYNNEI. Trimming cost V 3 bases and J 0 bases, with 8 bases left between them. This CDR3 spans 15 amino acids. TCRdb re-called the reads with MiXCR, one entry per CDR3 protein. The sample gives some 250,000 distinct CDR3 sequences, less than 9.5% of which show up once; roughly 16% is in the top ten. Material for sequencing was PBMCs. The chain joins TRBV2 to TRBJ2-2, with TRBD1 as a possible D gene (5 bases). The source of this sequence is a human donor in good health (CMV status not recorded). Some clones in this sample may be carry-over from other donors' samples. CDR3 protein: CASSEDNSNTGELFF. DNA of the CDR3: TGTGCCAGCAGTGAGGACAACTCGAACACCGGGGAGCTGTTTTTT.